Listed here are 5 T cell receptor beta chains from one sample, sequenced in a study of long-term antiretroviral therapy in people with HIV. Version v3.0 of the immunoSEQ assay was performed at survey level. Sequencing used immunoSEQ multiplex PCR; TCRdb keeps in-frame clones, though not all of them. The sample gives roughly 34,000 clones, 85% to 95% of which show up once; less than 4% is in the top ten. This material consisted of unsorted PBMCs, taken 5.1 years after starting antiretroviral therapy. The source of these receptors is a woman aged 45 to 65 with HIV.

The chain has TRBV10-3 and TRBJ2-7; tentatively, D is TRBD1 or TRBD2 (5 bases each). Germline CDR1 and CDR2: ENHRY and SYGVKD. Trimming removed 5 bases at V and 3 bases at J, with 11 bases between. The CDR3 spans 13 residues. The CDR3 DNA reads TGTGCCATCAGTCTCGGGACCATCTACGAGCAGTACTTC. It translates to CAISLGTIYEQYF.

DNA of the CDR3: TGCGCCAGCAGCTTGGCTGGGGGCCCGTATGGAAACACCATATATTTT. Residues: CASSLAGGPYGNTIYF. The chain is built from TRBV5-1 and TRBJ1-3, with D perhaps matching TRBD1 (6 bases). Trimming cost V 0 bases and J 3 bases, with 13 bases left between them. CDR3 length: 16 residues. CDR1 is SGHRS, CDR2 YFSETQ, per germline.

The chain combines TRBV5-6 with TRBJ1-2; D is possibly TRBD1 (6 bases). The CDR3 totals 13 residues. Trimming cost V 4 bases and J 2 bases, with 9 bases left between them. Germline assignment: CDR1 SGHDT and CDR2 YYEEEE. The CDR3 reads CASSRDRNYGYTF. CDR3 sequence (DNA): TGTGCCAGCAGCCGTGACAGGAACTATGGCTACACCTTC.

J is TRBJ2-3 and V is TRBV7-9, with 9 bases that match TRBD2. Germline V lookup: CDR1 SEHNR, CDR2 FQNEAQ (reference sequence). The CDR3 consists of 16 residues. With 4 bases clipped from V and 5 bases from J, the junction kept 10 bases outside the gene matches. The CDR3 loop reads CASSSSSSGVLDTQYF. DNA for the CDR3: TGTGCCAGCAGCTCCTCTTCTAGCGGGGTGTTAGATACGCAGTATTTT.

J is TRBJ2-4 and V is TRBV30; D uncertain. V was pared by 4 bases and J by 0 bases, with 16 bases between. CDR1 GTSNPN and CDR2 SVGIG come from the germline V gene (reference sequence). CDR3 length equals 16 residues. The CDR3 coding sequence is TGTGCCTGGACAACTCCTCGACTTTTAGCCAAAAACATTCAGTACTTC. Its translation is CAWTTPRLLAKNIQYF.